The source of this T cell receptor (beta chain) is a study of blood T cell repertoires in COVID-19. Study-level information: Material from acute and convalescent COVID-19 was sourced from the United States, Italy and Spain. The cDNA or gDNA used as material had been derived from T cells, B-cell-depleted T cells, or PBMCs.

The CDR3 runs 14 residues. The V gene end was trimmed by 5 bases and the J gene end by 4 bases; junction bases not matched to a gene: 11. Germline CDR1 GTSNPN, CDR2 SVGIG (reference sequence). In the authors' methods: Amplification of reference gene primers provided the estimated nucleated cell counts. Profiling relied on immunoSEQ multiplex PCR, and the TCRdb table lists in-frame clones only, not all of them. V and J calls plus clone size are reproduced from that table; the DNA served to infer D and trimming. Among over 110,000 clones listed, over 70% were seen once. Material: peripheral blood. This chain joins TRBV30 and TRBJ2-7; 7 bases align to TRBD2. The receptor's source is a woman aged 55-69 years with acute or convalescent COVID-19. The CDR3 reads CAWGVAGARYEQYF. CDR3 in DNA: TGTGCCTGGGGGGTTGCGGGAGCGAGGTACGAGCAGTACTTC.